These 15 T cell receptor beta chains were sequenced from one sample in a study of T cell responses to AZD1222 COVID-19 vaccine. Using immunoSEQ multiplex PCR, the repertoire was profiled, and TCRdb retains in-frame clones only, with some absent. This sample yields some 31,000 clones, of which 88% are seen a single time; about 15% belongs to the top ten. Sample: peripheral blood, taken 28 days after the second AZD1222 dose. These receptors all come from an adult who received the AZD1222 COVID-19 vaccine.

The V gene is TRBV12-3 or TRBV12-4, the J gene TRBJ2-7; D remains unclear. This CDR3 comprises 10 residues. Trimming stripped 3 bases from V and 5 bases from J, with 2 bases between. The CDR3 region is CASSLNEQYF. CDR3 DNA sequence: TGTGCCAGCAGTTTGAACGAGCAGTACTTC.

The chain recombines TRBV24-1 with TRBJ2-1; a weak D match, TRBD2 (7 bases). V lost 6 bases and J lost 8, with 19 bases in between. Germline CDR1 reads KGHDR; CDR2 reads SFDVKD. The CDR3 spans 15 residues. CDR3 nucleotide sequence: TGTGCCACCAGTAGTTCGGGGGGCGAGCGCGATGAGCAGTTCTTC. Amino acid sequence: CATSSSGGERDEQFF.

The CDR3 coding sequence is TGTGCCAGCAGTGAGCCCACCGGGGAGCTGTTTTTT. Its protein is CASSEPTGELFF. The chain links TRBV12-3 or TRBV12-4 to TRBJ2-2, with unresolved D. Trimming pared 5 bases from V and 4 bases from J, leaving 5 bases between. This CDR3 comprises 12 residues.

The chain employs TRBV19 and TRBJ1-6; 9 bases are shared with TRBD1. This CDR3 spans 16 amino acids. Germline CDR1 is LNHDA and CDR2 is SQIVND (reference sequence). V was clipped by 5 bases and J by 7 bases; unmatched bases: 9. CDR3 coding DNA: TGTGCCAGTAGTCTACGACAGGGGGTCGGCAATTCACCCCTCCACTTT. Encoded protein: CASSLRQGVGNSPLHF.

This CDR3 is CASSPETIRGGYTF. DNA of the CDR3: TGTGCCAGCTCACCAGAGACCATCCGGGGCGGCTACACCTTC. The gene calls are TRBV18 and TRBJ1-2, with D perhaps TRBD1 (5 bases). Germline CDR1 and CDR2: KGHSH and LQKENI. This CDR3 contains 14 residues. Trimming cost V 2 bases and J 8 bases, with 15 bases left between them.

The V gene is TRBV29-1, the J gene TRBJ1-4; possible D gene TRBD1, 5 bases. Germline lookup yields CDR1 SQVTM and CDR2 ANQGSEA. The CDR3 consists of 12 residues. Trimming took 4 bases from V and 5 from J, leaving 8 bases between them. The CDR3 nucleotides read TGCAGCGTTGGACAGTTAAATGAAAAACTGTTTTTT. As protein: CSVGQLNEKLFF.

For the CDR3, the DNA is TGTGCCAGCAGGAGCGGGGGGGCTGACGAGCAGTACTTC. Translation: CASRSGGADEQYF. J is TRBJ2-7 and V is TRBV6-5; TRBD2 matches 10 bases. V was clipped by 6 bases and J by 5 bases; unmatched bases: 4. CDR1 and CDR2 (germline): MNHEY, SVGAGI. The CDR3 is 13 amino acids.

Here the CDR3 DNA reads TGCGCCAGCAGCCAAACCGGGACTGGGGAACCGAATCAGCCCCAGCATTTT. Its translation is CASSQTGTGEPNQPQHF. V and J are TRBV4-1 and TRBJ1-5, with a weak D call TRBD1 (5 bases). Per the germline V gene, CDR1 is MGHRA and CDR2 is YSYEKL. V was clipped by 2 bases and J by 4 bases, with 18 bases between them. CDR3 length: 17 residues.

This chain uses TRBV7-8 with TRBJ2-7, with D perhaps assigned TRBD1 or TRBD2 (5 bases each). This CDR3 has 13 residues. With 4 bases removed from V and 2 bases from J, the gap between germline ends came to 9 bases. Germline CDR1 reads SGHVS; CDR2 reads FQNEAQ. Written as DNA, the CDR3 is TGTGCCAGCAGCTATGGGGGAACCTACGAGCAGTACTTC. Amino acids: CASSYGGTYEQYF.

The chain links TRBV4-1 to TRBJ1-2; 11 bases line up with TRBD1. The ends lost 0 bases at V and 4 bases at J; junction bases unmatched: 7. Looked up from germline, CDR1 is MGHRA and CDR2 is YSYEKL. This CDR3 spans 17 amino acids. As DNA, the CDR3 is TGCGCCAGCAGCCAAGATTCGAGGACAGGGGGCGGCTATGGCTACACCTTC. Translated, it gives CASSQDSRTGGGYGYTF.

This chain connects TRBV29-1 to TRBJ1-1, with D uncertain. Trimming shortened V by 7 bases and J by 7 bases, and 19 bases separated the two germline ends. CDR3 length: 13 amino acids. CDR1 is SQVTM and CDR2 is ANQGSEA in the germline V gene. The CDR3 region is CSAQTPGYIEAFF. CDR3 in DNA: TGCAGCGCCCAGACCCCGGGCTACATTGAAGCTTTCTTT.

The CDR3 protein is CASSKSGGNTDTQYF. The CDR3 DNA reads TGTGCCAGCAGCAAGAGCGGGGGGAACACAGATACGCAGTATTTT. This sequence joins TRBV7-2 and TRBJ2-3, with 9 bases aligning to TRBD2. The CDR3 sequence is 15 residues long. The V gene end was trimmed by 5 bases and the J gene end by 2 bases; junction bases not matched to a gene: 5. Germline lookup yields CDR1 SGHTA and CDR2 FQGNSA.

V usage is TRBV6-5 and J usage is TRBJ1-1, with D perhaps TRBD1 (6 bases). Trimming took 5 bases from V and 0 from J, leaving 10 bases between them. Per germline, CDR1 MNHEY and CDR2 SVGAGI. This CDR3 comprises 14 residues. This chain's CDR3 is CASSTGFLNTEAFF. CDR3 nucleotide sequence: TGTGCCAGCAGTACAGGGTTTTTGAACACTGAAGCTTTCTTT.

The genes are TRBV6-2 or TRBV6-3 and TRBJ2-7, with TRBD1 identical over 8 bases. V dropped 4 bases and J dropped 0; count of bases not matched to a gene: 8. Germline V CDR1 and CDR2: MNHEY, SVGEGT. This CDR3 has 16 residues. The CDR3 spells CASSSIKGTGSYEQYF. The CDR3 coding sequence is TGTGCCAGCAGTTCGATAAAGGGGACAGGCTCCTACGAGCAGTACTTC.

V and J are TRBV18 and TRBJ1-6; 11 bases match TRBD1. CDR1 is KGHSH, CDR2 LQKENI, per germline. Trimming cost V 5 bases and J 10 bases; bases outside gene matches: 10. The CDR3 covers 16 residues. The DNA for the CDR3 is TGTGCCAGCTCATATGAGGACAGGGGGCGAGGGTCACCCCTCCACTTT. Translation: CASSYEDRGRGSPLHF.